This record looks at one T cell receptor (beta chain) sequence and its context. The data originate from a study of cytomegalovirus exposure and HLA in healthy donors. Use of 60 Vbeta and 13 Jbeta primers characterized the PCR. TCRdb keeps only in-frame clones here, not all; method: immunoSEQ multiplex PCR. The repertoire holds around 280,000 clones, with approximately 90% as singletons. J lost 3 bases, V lost 5 bases, and 2 bases had no gene match. This CDR3 is built from 14 residues. Germline V gives CDR1 LNHDA, CDR2 SQIVND (reference sequence). Specimen: PBMCs. The V and J genes are TRBV19 and TRBJ2-1; 9 bases map to TRBD1. The sequence was collected from a young woman in good health and CMV-seronegative. The CDR3 reads CASSSTGGYNEQFF. For the CDR3, the DNA is TGTGCCAGTAGTTCGACAGGGGGCTACAATGAGCAGTTCTTC.